This passage covers 14 T cell receptor beta chains from one sample sequenced in a study of CD8+ T cells in alopecia areata. Extracted RNA was reverse transcribed into cDNA, the sequencing template. Profiled with immunoSEQ multiplex PCR; TCRdb holds only in-frame clones, not every one. This table holds around 210,000 clones, about 56% found once. Source material: CD8+ T cells sorted from blood. Source of these receptors: a human donor in good health.

The chain employs TRBV5-6 and TRBJ2-2; no clear D. The CDR3 contains 12 residues. Trimming left V 4 bases short and J 6 bases short, with 7 bases between. CDR1 and CDR2 from the germline V gene are SGHDT and YYEEEE. The CDR3 coding sequence is TGTGCCAGCAGCCTGAGTCCCGGGGAGCTGTTTTTT. Translated, it gives CASSLSPGELFF. Full variable domain (remainder filled in from reference TRBV5-6 and TRBJ2-2): DAGVTQSPTHLIKTRGQQVTLRCSPKSGHDTVSWYQQALGQGPQFIFQYYEEEERQRGNFPDRFSGHQFPNYSSELNVNALLLGDSALYLCASSLSPGELFFGEGSRLTVL.

This chain joins TRBV28 and TRBJ1-5; D is undetermined. The CDR3 has 14 amino acids. Germline CDR1 is MDHEN and CDR2 is SYDVKM. Trimming pared 7 bases from V and 0 bases from J, leaving 10 bases between. CDR3 protein: CASTTLDSNQPQHF. The CDR3 DNA reads TGTGCCAGCACGACATTAGATAGCAATCAGCCCCAGCATTTT.

The chain links TRBV4-1 to TRBJ1-2, with 7 bases aligning to TRBD1. After removal of 4 bases from V and 5 bases from J, the junction contained 7 bases not matched to a gene. From germline, CDR1 is MGHRA and CDR2 YSYEKL. The CDR3 is made up of 14 amino acids. CDR3 amino acids: CASSPPGQYYGYTF. In nucleotides, the CDR3 is TGCGCCAGCAGCCCCCCGGGACAGTATTATGGCTACACCTTC.

The chain carries TRBV6-5 and TRBJ1-2; TRBD1 agrees at 8 bases. The CDR3 has 14 amino acids. With V trimmed by 2 bases and J by 3 bases, 2 bases remained unmatched. Looked up from germline, CDR1 is MNHEY and CDR2 is SVGAGI. CDR3: CASSYGTGYYGYTF. In DNA, the CDR3 is TGTGCCAGCAGTTACGGGACAGGTTACTATGGCTACACCTTC.

The chain carries TRBV5-6 and TRBJ1-4; D is undetermined. The CDR3 runs 12 residues. The V gene's germline CDR1 is SGHDT and CDR2 YYEEEE. The germline V and J ends were trimmed by 1 base and 8 bases, with 6 bases remaining between them. This chain's CDR3 is CASSLSGEKLFF. As DNA, the CDR3 is TGTGCCAGCAGCTTGTCGGGCGAAAAACTGTTTTTT.

The V gene is TRBV11-3, the J gene TRBJ1-1, with TRBD1 matching 10 bases. This CDR3 has 16 amino acids. V trimming: 1 base; J trimming: 1 base; junction bases outside the gene matches: 3. Germline values: CDR1 SGHNT, CDR2 YENEEA. The CDR3 reads CASSLGGTGENTEAFF. For the CDR3, the DNA is TGTGCCAGCAGCTTAGGGGGGACAGGGGAGAACACTGAAGCTTTCTTT.

This rearrangement joins TRBV5-6 to TRBJ1-1; a weak D match, TRBD1 (6 bases). Germline lookup yields CDR1 SGHDT and CDR2 YYEEEE. Trimming left V 3 bases short and J 0 bases short, with 12 bases between. CDR3 length: 15 residues. The CDR3 DNA reads as TGTGCCAGCAGCTCCACAGGGACCTTGAACACTGAAGCTTTCTTT. Translated, it gives CASSSTGTLNTEAFF.

This clone was found a few times. The rearrangement links TRBV14 to TRBJ1-1, with D unclear. The V gene's germline CDR1 is SGHDN and CDR2 FVKESK. Trimming pared 4 bases from V and 0 bases from J, leaving 12 bases between. The CDR3 loop spans 15 amino acids. The CDR3 nucleotides are TGTGCCAGCAGCCCCTCACGGGCGGTGAACACTGAAGCTTTCTTT. Translating gives CASSPSRAVNTEAFF.

This chain connects TRBV4-1 to TRBJ2-5; D gene unclear. This CDR3 is built from 14 residues. Trimming took off 0 bases at V and 4 bases at J, with 9 bases between the two ends. Germline loops: CDR1 MGHRA, CDR2 YSYEKL. The CDR3 bases are TGCGCCAGCAGCCAAGAAGATATAGCAGAGACCCAGTACTTC. Protein sequence: CASSQEDIAETQYF.

This clone has a single count. The DNA of the CDR3 is TGTGCCAGCAGGCGCAAGGAGACCCAGTACTTC. This encodes CASRRKETQYF. The J gene is TRBJ2-5, the V gene TRBV27, with D unclear. CDR1 and CDR2 (germline): MNHEY, SMNVEV (reference sequence). The CDR3 covers 11 residues. The V gene lost 6 bases and the J gene lost 5 bases, with 7 bases spanning the gap.

The rearrangement uses TRBV12-5 and TRBJ1-2; tentative D call: TRBD1 (5 bases). Per the germline V gene, CDR1 is LGHNT and CDR2 is FRNRAP. The CDR3 consists of 15 residues. The ends were cut back, 1 base at V and 2 bases at J, with 11 bases in the middle. CDR3: CASGLADIPNYGYTF. The CDR3 DNA reads as TGTGCTAGTGGTTTGGCGGACATCCCAAACTATGGCTACACCTTC.

The chain links TRBV7-9 to TRBJ2-5; no clear D. The ends were cut back, 5 bases at V and 5 bases at J, with 9 bases in the middle. This CDR3 spans 12 amino acids. Germline V gene lookup returns CDR1 SEHNR and CDR2 FQNEAQ (reference sequence). CDR3 nucleotide sequence: TGTGCCAGCAGCCCAGAAGGCGAGACCCAGTACTTC. It is translated as CASSPEGETQYF.

The genes are TRBV9 and TRBJ1-1; a possible D gene is TRBD1 (5 bases). Per the germline V gene, CDR1 is SGDLS and CDR2 is YYNGEE. This CDR3 region has 14 residues. V dropped 3 bases and J dropped 4 bases, with 13 bases sitting between them. This chain's CDR3 is CASSAGGQGTEAFF. CDR3 nucleotide sequence: TGTGCCAGCAGCGCAGGAGGGCAGGGCACTGAAGCTTTCTTT. The variable domain in full, completed from reference TRBV9 and TRBJ1-1, reads DSGVTQTPKHLITATGQRVTLRCSPRSGDLSVYWYQQSLDQGLQFLIQYYNGEERAKGNILERFSAQQFPDLHSELNLSSLELGDSALYFCASSAGGQGTEAFFGQGTRLTVV.

The CDR3 DNA reads as TGTGCCAGCAGTTTATCGGAAGAGTACCAAGAGACCCAGTACTTC. Translation: CASSLSEEYQETQYF. The rearrangement uses TRBV27 and TRBJ2-5; unclear D gene. Trimming took off 0 bases at V and 0 bases at J, with 8 bases between the two ends. Germline loops: CDR1 MNHEY, CDR2 SMNVEV (reference sequence). The CDR3 contains 15 residues.